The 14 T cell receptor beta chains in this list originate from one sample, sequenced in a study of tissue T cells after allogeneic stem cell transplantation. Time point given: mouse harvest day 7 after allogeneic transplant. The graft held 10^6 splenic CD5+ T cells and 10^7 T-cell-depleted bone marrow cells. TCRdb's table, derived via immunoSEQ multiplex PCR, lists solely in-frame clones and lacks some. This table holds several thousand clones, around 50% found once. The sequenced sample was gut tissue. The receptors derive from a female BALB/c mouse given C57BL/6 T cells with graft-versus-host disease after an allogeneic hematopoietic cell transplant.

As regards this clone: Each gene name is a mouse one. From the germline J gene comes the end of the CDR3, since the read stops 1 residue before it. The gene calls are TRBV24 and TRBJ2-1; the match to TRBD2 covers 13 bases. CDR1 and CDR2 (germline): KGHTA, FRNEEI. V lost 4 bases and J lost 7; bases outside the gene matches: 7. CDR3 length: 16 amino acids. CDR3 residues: CASSPDWGGGGAEQFF. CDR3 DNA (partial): TGTGCCAGCAGTCCGGACTGGGGGGGCGGAGGAGCTGAGCAGTTC.

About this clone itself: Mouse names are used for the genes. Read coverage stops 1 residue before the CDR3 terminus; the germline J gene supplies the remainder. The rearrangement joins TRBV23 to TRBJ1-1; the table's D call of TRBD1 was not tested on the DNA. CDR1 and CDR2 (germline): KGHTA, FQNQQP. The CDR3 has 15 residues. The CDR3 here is CSSSQSGTPNTEVFF. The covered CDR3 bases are TGCTCCAGCAGTCAATCCGGGACACCAAACACAGAAGTCTTC.

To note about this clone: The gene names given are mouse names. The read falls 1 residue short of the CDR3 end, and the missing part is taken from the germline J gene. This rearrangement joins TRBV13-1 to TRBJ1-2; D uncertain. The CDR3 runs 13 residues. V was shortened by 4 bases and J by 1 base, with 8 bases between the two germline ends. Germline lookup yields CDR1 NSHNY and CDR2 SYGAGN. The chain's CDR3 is CASSRGVNSDYTF. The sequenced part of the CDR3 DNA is TGTGCCAGCAGTCGGGGTGTAAACTCCGACTACACC.

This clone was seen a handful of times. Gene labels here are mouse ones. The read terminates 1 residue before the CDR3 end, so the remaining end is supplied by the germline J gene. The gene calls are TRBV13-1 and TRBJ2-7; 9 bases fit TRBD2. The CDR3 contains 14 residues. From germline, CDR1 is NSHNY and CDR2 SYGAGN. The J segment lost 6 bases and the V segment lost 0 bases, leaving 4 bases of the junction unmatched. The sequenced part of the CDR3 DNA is TGTGCCAGCAGTGATGGAGGGACTGGGTTTGAACAGTAC. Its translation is CASSDGGTGFEQY. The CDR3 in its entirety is CASSDGGTGFEQYF.

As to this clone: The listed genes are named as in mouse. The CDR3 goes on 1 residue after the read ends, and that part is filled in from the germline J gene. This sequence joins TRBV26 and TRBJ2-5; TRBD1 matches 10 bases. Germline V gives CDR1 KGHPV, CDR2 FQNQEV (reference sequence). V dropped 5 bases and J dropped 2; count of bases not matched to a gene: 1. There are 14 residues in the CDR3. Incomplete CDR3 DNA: TGTGCCAGCAGTTGGACAGGGGGCCAAGACACCCAGTAC. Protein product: CASSWTGGQDTQY. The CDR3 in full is CASSWTGGQDTQYF.

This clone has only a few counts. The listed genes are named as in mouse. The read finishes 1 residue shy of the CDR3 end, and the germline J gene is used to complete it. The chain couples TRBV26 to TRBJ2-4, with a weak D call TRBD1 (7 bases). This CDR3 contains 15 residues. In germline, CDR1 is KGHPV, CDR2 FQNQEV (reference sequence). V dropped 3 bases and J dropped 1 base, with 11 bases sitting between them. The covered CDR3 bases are TGTGCCAGCAGTCTAGGAGGGGGCCGTCAAAACACCTTGTAC. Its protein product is CASSLGGGRQNTLY. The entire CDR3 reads CASSLGGGRQNTLYF.

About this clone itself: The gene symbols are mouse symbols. The covered CDR3 bases are TGTGCCAGCTCCCCGGGGGGCAGTGCAGAAACGCTGTAT. Its translation: CASSPGGSAETLY. The CDR3 in its entirety is CASSPGGSAETLYF. V and J are TRBV12-2 and TRBJ2-3; a possible D gene is TRBD2 (7 bases). The read finishes 1 residue shy of the CDR3 end, and the germline J gene is used to complete it. Germline V CDR1 and CDR2: SGHLS, HYDKME. This CDR3 contains 14 residues. Trimming cost V 4 bases and J 0 bases, with 10 bases left between them.

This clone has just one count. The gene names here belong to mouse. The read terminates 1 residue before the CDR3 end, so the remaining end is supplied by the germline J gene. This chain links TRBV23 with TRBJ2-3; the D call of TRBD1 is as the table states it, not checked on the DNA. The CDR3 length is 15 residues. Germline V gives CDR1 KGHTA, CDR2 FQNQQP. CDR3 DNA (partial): TGCTCCAGCAGTCAGTCGGGACAGGGGACAGAAACGCTGTAT. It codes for CSSSQSGQGTETLY. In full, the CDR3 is CSSSQSGQGTETLYF.

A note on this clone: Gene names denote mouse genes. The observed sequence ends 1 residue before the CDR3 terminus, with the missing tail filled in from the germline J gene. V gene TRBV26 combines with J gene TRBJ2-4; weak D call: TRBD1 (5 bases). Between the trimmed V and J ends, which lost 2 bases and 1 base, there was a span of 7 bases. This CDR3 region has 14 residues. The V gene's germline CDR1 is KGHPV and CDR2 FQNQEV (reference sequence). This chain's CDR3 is CASSLDRGQNTLYF. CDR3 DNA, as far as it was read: TGTGCCAGCAGTCTGGACAGAGGTCAAAACACCTTGTAC.

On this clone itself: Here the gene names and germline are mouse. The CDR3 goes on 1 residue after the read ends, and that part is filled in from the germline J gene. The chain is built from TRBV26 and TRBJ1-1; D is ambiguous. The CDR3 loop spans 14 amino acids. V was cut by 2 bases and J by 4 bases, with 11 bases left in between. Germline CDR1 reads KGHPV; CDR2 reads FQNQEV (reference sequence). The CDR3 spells CASSLVGWGTEVFF. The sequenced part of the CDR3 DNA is TGTGCCAGCAGTCTGGTGGGGTGGGGCACAGAAGTCTTC. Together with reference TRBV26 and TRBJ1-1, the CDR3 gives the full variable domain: NSKVIQTPRYLVKGQGQKAKMRCIPEKGHPVVFWYQQNKNNEFKFLINFQNQEVLQQIDMTEKRFSAECPSNSPCSLEIQSSEAGDSALYLCASSLVGWGTEVFFGKGTRLTVV.

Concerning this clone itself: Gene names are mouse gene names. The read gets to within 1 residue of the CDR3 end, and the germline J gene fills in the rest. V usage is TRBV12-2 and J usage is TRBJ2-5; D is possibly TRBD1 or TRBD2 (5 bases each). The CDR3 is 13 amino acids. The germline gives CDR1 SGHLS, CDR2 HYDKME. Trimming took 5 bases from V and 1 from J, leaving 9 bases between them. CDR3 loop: CASFPGDQDTQYF. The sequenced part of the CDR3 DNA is TGTGCCAGCTTCCCGGGGGACCAAGACACCCAGTAC.

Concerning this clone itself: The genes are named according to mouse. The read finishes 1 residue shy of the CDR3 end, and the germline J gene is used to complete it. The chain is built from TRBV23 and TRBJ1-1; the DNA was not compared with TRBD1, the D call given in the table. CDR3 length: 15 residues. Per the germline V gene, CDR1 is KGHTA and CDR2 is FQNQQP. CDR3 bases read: TGCTCCAGCAGTCAGACAGGGGGCGGAAACACAGAAGTCTTC. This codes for CSSSQTGGGNTEVF. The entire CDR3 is CSSSQTGGGNTEVFF.

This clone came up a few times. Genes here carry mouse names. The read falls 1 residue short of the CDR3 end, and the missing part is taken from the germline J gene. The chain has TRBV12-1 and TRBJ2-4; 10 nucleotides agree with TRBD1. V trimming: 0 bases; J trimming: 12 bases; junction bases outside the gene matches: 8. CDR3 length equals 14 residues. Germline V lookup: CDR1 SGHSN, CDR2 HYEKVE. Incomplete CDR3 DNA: TGTGCCAGCTCTCTCGAATTTGGGACAGGGGTTTTGTAC. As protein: CASSLEFGTGVLY. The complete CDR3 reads CASSLEFGTGVLYF. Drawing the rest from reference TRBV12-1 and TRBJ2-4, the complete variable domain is DSGVVQSPRHIIKEKGGRSVLTCIPISGHSNVVWYQQTLGKELKFLIQHYEKVERDKGFLPSRFSVQQFDDYHSEMNMSALELEDSAMYFCASSLEFGTGVLYFGAGTRLSVL.

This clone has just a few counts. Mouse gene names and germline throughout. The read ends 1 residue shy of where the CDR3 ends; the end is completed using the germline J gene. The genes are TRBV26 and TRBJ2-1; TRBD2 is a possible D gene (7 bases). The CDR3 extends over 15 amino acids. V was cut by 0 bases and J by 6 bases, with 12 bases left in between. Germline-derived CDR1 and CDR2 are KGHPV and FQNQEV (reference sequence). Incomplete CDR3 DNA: TGTGCCAGCAGTCTGTCAGGGGGGCGCGGTGCTGAGCAGTTC. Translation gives CASSLSGGRGAEQF. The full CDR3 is CASSLSGGRGAEQFF.